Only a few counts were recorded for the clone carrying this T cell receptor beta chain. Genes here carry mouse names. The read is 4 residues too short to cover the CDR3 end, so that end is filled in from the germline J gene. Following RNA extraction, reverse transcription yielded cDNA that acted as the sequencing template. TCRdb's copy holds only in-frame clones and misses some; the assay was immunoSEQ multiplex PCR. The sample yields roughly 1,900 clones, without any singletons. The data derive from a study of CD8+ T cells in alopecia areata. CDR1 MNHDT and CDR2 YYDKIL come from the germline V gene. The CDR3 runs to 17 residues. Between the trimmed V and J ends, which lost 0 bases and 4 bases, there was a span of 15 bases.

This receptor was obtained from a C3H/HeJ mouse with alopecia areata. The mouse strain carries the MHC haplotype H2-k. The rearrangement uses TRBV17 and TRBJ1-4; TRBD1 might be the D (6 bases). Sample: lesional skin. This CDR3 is CASSRDRGAGLNERLFF. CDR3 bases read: TGTGCTAGCAGTAGAGATAGGGGGGCAGGGCTCAACGAA.